This passage covers 10 T cell receptor beta chains from one sample sequenced in a study of technical replicates of blood from several donors. Here immunoSEQ multiplex PCR was the method, and the copy in TCRdb shows in-frame clones only, minus some. The sample includes around 64,000 clones, approximately 92% of them seen just once. Sequencing input: PBMCs. These receptors all come from a human donor in good health. Some clones in this sample may be carry-over from other donors' samples.

The J gene is TRBJ2-3, the V gene TRBV6-1; D possibly corresponds to TRBD1 (5 bases). Germline V gene data show CDR1 as MNHNS and CDR2 as SASEGT. Trimming cost V 11 bases and J 0 bases, with 18 bases left between them. The CDR3 consists of 15 residues. The CDR3 sequence: CAGRATVASTDTQYF. In DNA, the CDR3 is TGTGCCGGACGAGCGACAGTCGCTAGCACAGATACGCAGTATTTT.

The rearrangement links TRBV5-1 to TRBJ2-7; a possible D gene is TRBD1 (6 bases). The germline V gene has CDR1 SGHRS and CDR2 YFSETQ. The length of the CDR3 is 12 residues. The V gene lost 2 bases and the J gene lost 5 bases, with 8 bases spanning the gap. CDR3 DNA sequence: TGCGCCAGCAGCTTCCGACAGGACGAGCAGTACTTC. This codes for CASSFRQDEQYF. The entire variable domain, with the rest obtained from reference TRBV5-1 and TRBJ2-7, is as follows: KAGVTQTPRYLIKTRGQQVTLSCSPISGHRSVSWYQQTPGQGLQFLFEYFSETQRNKGNFPGRFSGRQFSNSRSEMNVSTLELGDSALYLCASSFRQDEQYFGPGTRLTVT.

The CDR3 sequence: CASSQDQQGANEKLFF. The DNA for the CDR3 is TGTGCCAGCAGCCAAGATCAGCAGGGGGCCAATGAAAAACTGTTTTTT. The gene calls are TRBV4-2 and TRBJ1-4, with TRBD1 matching over 8 bases. With V trimmed by 0 bases and J by 5 bases, 5 bases remained unmatched. This CDR3 spans 16 amino acids. Germline lookup yields CDR1 LGHNA and CDR2 YNFKEQ.

This clone showed up just once. The rearrangement joins TRBV2 to TRBJ2-3; 9 positions agree with TRBD2. Trimming removed 4 bases from V and 3 bases from J; junction bases left unmatched: 2. Germline CDR1 SNHLY, CDR2 FYNNEI. This CDR3 has 14 amino acids. The CDR3 region has the DNA TGTGCCAGCAGTGTAGCGGGAGCTACAGATACGCAGTATTTT. Its translation: CASSVAGATDTQYF. The full variable domain, rest sourced from reference TRBV2 and TRBJ2-3, is EPEVTQTPSHQVTQMGQEVILRCVPISNHLYFYWYRQILGQKVEFLVSFYNNEISEKSEIFDDQFSVERPDGSNFTLKIRSTKLEDSAMYFCASSVAGATDTQYFGPGTRLTVL.

V gene TRBV7-2 combines with J gene TRBJ2-5, with TRBD2 identical over 10 bases. With 1 base clipped from V and 5 bases from J, the junction kept 10 bases outside the gene matches. This CDR3 contains 17 residues. Germline CDR1 and CDR2: SGHTA and FQGNSA. The CDR3 nucleotides are TGTGCCAGCAGCTTAGGTTTCCTAGCGGGGGCTTCTGAGACCCAGTACTTC. It yields the protein CASSLGFLAGASETQYF.

This clone has more than one count but fewer than ten. The chain links TRBV7-9 to TRBJ1-2, with D unresolved. The V end was cut by 5 bases, the J end by 5 bases, with 18 bases between. The CDR3 totals 15 residues. Germline CDR1 is SEHNR and CDR2 is FQNEAQ (reference sequence). The CDR3 DNA reads TGTGCCAGCAGCGCATGGGTGATGGAACAGTATGGCTACACCTTC. Residues: CASSAWVMEQYGYTF.

This clone was counted once. V gene TRBV6-6 combines with J gene TRBJ2-3, with 7 bases lining up with TRBD2. Germline trimming cut 4 bases from V and 7 bases from J; bases unmatched to any gene: 8. The germline CDR1 and CDR2 sequences are MNHNY and SVGAGI (reference sequence). CDR3 length: 14 amino acids. CDR3 sequence reads: CASSSAGPHNTQYF. The CDR3, as DNA: TGTGCCAGCAGTTCAGCGGGGCCCCACAATACGCAGTATTTT.

The V and J genes are TRBV2 and TRBJ1-1, with no clear D. The CDR3 covers 14 residues. Trimming shortened V by 4 bases and J by 1 base, and 10 bases separated the two germline ends. In germline, CDR1 is SNHLY, CDR2 FYNNEI. The CDR3 is CASSVDSANTEAFF. The CDR3 DNA sequence: TGTGCCAGCAGTGTCGACTCCGCGAACACTGAAGCTTTCTTT.

The genes are TRBV30 and TRBJ1-6, with unresolved D. Between the trimmed V and J ends, which lost 0 bases and 7 bases, there was a span of 10 bases. The CDR3 is 14 residues long. Germline V CDR1 and CDR2: GTSNPN, SVGIG (reference sequence). The DNA of the CDR3 is TGTGCCTGGAGTGTGACCAGAGCGAATTCACCCCTCCACTTT. Protein sequence: CAWSVTRANSPLHF.

CDR3 coding DNA: TGTGCCAGCAGCTTCAAGGGGGATTACTATGGCTACACCTTC. Its protein is CASSFKGDYYGYTF. The chain has TRBV5-6 and TRBJ1-2, with D perhaps TRBD1 (6 bases). The V gene's germline CDR1 is SGHDT and CDR2 YYEEEE. V lost 2 bases, J lost 3 bases, and 11 bases lay in between. This CDR3 spans 14 amino acids.